A single sample gave rise to the 3 T cell receptor beta chains below, sequenced in a study of T cells expressing NK-cell markers. Reprocessing the 5' RACE reads, TCRdb reports a single entry for every CDR3 protein and omits DNA. Listed are about 540,000 distinct CDR3 sequences; around 3.3% falls within the top ten. Sample: blood T cells: a sorted CD56 or NKG2C T cell subset, CD4+ or CD8+ T cells, or bulk PBMC T cells (not recorded which). These TCRs come from a man between 18 and 35 years old in good health.

V and J are TRBV5-1 and TRBJ2-1; no DNA is available, so the TRBD2 call from TCRdb remains unchecked. The V gene's germline CDR1 is SGHRS and CDR2 YFSETQ. CDR3 length: 16 amino acids. This CDR3 is CASRLEGLPSYNEQFF. The variable domain in full, with the rest retrieved from reference TRBV5-1 and TRBJ2-1, is KAGVTQTPRYLIKTRGQQVTLSCSPISGHRSVSWYQQTPGQGLQFLFEYFSETQRNKGNFPGRFSGRQFSNSRSEMNVSTLELGDSALYLCASRLEGLPSYNEQFFGPGTRLTVL.

The rearrangement uses TRBV28 and TRBJ2-2. CDR3 size: 15 residues. CDR1 and CDR2 (germline): MDHEN, SYDVKM. The CDR3 reads CASRGLQANTGELFF.

This chain connects TRBV29-1 to TRBJ1-3; no DNA is available, so the TRBD1 call from TCRdb remains unchecked. The CDR3 contains 15 residues. CDR1 and CDR2 (germline): SQVTM, ANQGSEA. CDR3 sequence: CSVDSGASSGNTIYF.